This T cell receptor beta chain was profiled in a study of CD8 T cells in ankylosing spondylitis. Notes on the study in general: Ankylosing spondylitis blood seemed to carry a telltale TCR beta motif made of several highly homologous variants. Significant enrichment of disease-linked clones was reported in matched ankylosing spondylitis synovial fluid. Earlier studies detected some motif variants in reactive arthritis synovial fluid and blood.

This clonotype turned up a few times. Its specificity is unknown. J lost 4 bases, V lost 0 bases, and 10 bases had no gene match. This CDR3 region has 19 residues. Germline-derived CDR1 and CDR2 are MGHRA and YSYEKL. TCRdb redid the calling of the 5' RACE reads with MiXCR, one entry per CDR3 protein. The repertoire has approximately 150,000 distinct CDR3 sequences, approximately 44% of them found once; the top ten carry roughly 15%. The sample consisted of synovial fluid, either unsorted or a sorted T cell fraction (not recorded which). This sequence originates from a male donor with ankylosing spondylitis. The chain combines TRBV4-1 with TRBJ2-5; 14 bases match TRBD2. The DNA for the CDR3 is TGCGCCAGCAGCCAAGAGGGTACCGGGACTAGCGGGAGAGGAGAGACCCAGTACTTC. Its translation is CASSQEGTGTSGRGETQYF.